This T cell receptor (beta chain) derives from a study of cytomegalovirus exposure and HLA in healthy donors. Study-level findings and limits: When the data were analyzed later, several of the most significant clusters appeared to be linked to common viral pathogens. Across donors, presence/absence analyses took sequencing depth to be roughly uniform. A later analysis found most CMV-associated TCR beta chains apparently HLA-restricted.

Trimming pared 5 bases from V and 4 bases from J, leaving 18 bases between. This CDR3 spans 16 amino acids. Per the germline V gene, CDR1 is SGHTA and CDR2 is FQGNSA. With respect to this clone: Its specificity is unknown.

PCR primers comprised 60 Vbeta and 13 Jbeta primers. The data were produced by immunoSEQ multiplex PCR, yet TCRdb's version contains in-frame clones alone and is incomplete. The data show under 200,000 clones, 73% seen once. This TCR was recovered from a woman between 18 and 30 years old in good health and CMV-seropositive. Sequenced input: PBMCs. This sequence joins TRBV7-2 and TRBJ1-3; D gene ambiguous. CDR3: CASSHPPTAGGNTIYF. CDR3 nucleotide sequence: TGTGCCAGCAGCCATCCGCCAACAGCGGGGGGAAACACCATATATTTT.